The 30 T cell receptor beta chains in this list originate from one sample, sequenced in a study of blood T cells in healthy people across ages. A second PCR, run for about 6 to 11 cycles, used a sample-barcoded 5' primer plus a J-beta primer mix. TCRdb processed the 5' RACE reads anew with MiXCR; each CDR3 protein has one entry. The sample lists about 1.6 million distinct CDR3 sequences; almost 35% were seen once. Material: blood. The receptors were sampled from a woman in her 30s in good health.

This clonotype was seen just once. The chain links TRBV20-1 to TRBJ2-3, with 13 bases lining up with TRBD2. The length of the CDR3 is 16 residues. The V gene's germline CDR1 is DFQATT and CDR2 SNEGSKA (reference sequence). The V and J ends lost 6 bases and 11 bases, in that order; junction bases with no gene match: 17. CDR3 protein: CSARELAGGGSGMQYF. In DNA, the CDR3 is TGCAGTGCACGTGAACTAGCGGGAGGGGGGTCAGGTATGCAGTATTTT.

The genes are TRBV7-9 and TRBJ1-1; the D gene is possibly TRBD1 (5 bases). Deletions cut 1 base from V and 5 bases from J, with 14 bases between. CDR3 length: 15 residues. Germline loops: CDR1 SEHNR, CDR2 FQNEAQ (reference sequence). The CDR3 DNA reads as TGTGCCAGCAGCTTAGGGGCAGGGTGGAATACTGAAGCTTTCTTT. It codes for CASSLGAGWNTEAFF.

The V and J genes are TRBV21-1 and TRBJ2-1; the D call TRBD2 from the table was never checked on the DNA. TRBV21-1 is deemed a pseudogene. This CDR3 is 20 amino acids long. CDR3 loop: CASSKPLAGGAPFRNNEQFF. CDR3 coding DNA: TGTGCCAGCAGCAAACCACTAGCGGGGGGGGCCCCCTTTAGAAACAATGAGCAGTTCTTC.

CDR3 coding DNA: TGTGCCAGCAGCCAAAATATGGCGGGAGCAGGCGGGGAGCTGTTTTTT. Protein product: CASSQNMAGAGGELFF. This chain uses TRBV3-1 with TRBJ2-2; 7 bases are shared with TRBD2. The CDR3 has 16 amino acids. V shed 2 bases and J 7 bases; nucleotides not matched to a gene: 10. The germline V gene has CDR1 LGHDT and CDR2 YNNKEL (reference sequence).

J is TRBJ1-5 and V is TRBV6-1, with a tentative D call TRBD1 (6 bases). The CDR3 length is 15 residues. Trimming took off 7 bases at V and 2 bases at J, with 15 bases between the two ends. CDR1 and CDR2 (germline): MNHNS, SASEGT. The CDR3 here is CASIVDRNGNQPQHF. The CDR3 DNA reads as TGTGCCAGCATAGTCGACAGGAATGGCAATCAGCCCCAGCATTTT.

Concerning this clonotype itself: A read error may produce the germline difference seen at one junction end. This chain joins TRBV7-2 and TRBJ2-5; the D gene is possibly TRBD2 (6 bases). CDR3 length equals 13 residues. The germline V gene has CDR1 SGHTA and CDR2 FQGNSA. Here the CDR3 DNA reads TGTGTCAGCAGCGTGCGGGGTGAAGAGACCCAGTACTTC. Its protein is CVSSVRGEETQYF.

Only a few counts were recorded for this clonotype. V is TRBV11-2 and J is TRBJ1-2, with a weak D call TRBD1 (6 bases). Per the germline V gene, CDR1 is SGHAT and CDR2 is FQNNGV. V shed 4 bases and J shed 7 bases, with 16 bases lying between them. CDR3 length: 14 residues. This CDR3 reads CASSSQQGRGGYTF. As DNA, the CDR3 is TGTGCCAGCAGCTCCCAGCAGGGGAGAGGTGGCTACACCTTC.

The V call is TRBV4-1, the J call TRBJ1-1; D call uncertain. The CDR3 consists of 14 residues. Between the trimmed V and J ends, which lost 1 base and 5 bases, there was a span of 11 bases. From germline, CDR1 is MGHRA and CDR2 YSYEKL. The CDR3 region has the DNA TGCGCCAGCAGCCAAGTATCGGCGAGGACTGAAGCTTTCTTT. This sequence encodes CASSQVSARTEAFF.

The chain employs TRBV5-1 and TRBJ2-1; D tentatively reads TRBD1 or TRBD2 (5 bases each). Trimming removed 1 base at V and 8 bases at J, with 16 bases between. Germline CDR1 is SGHRS and CDR2 is YFSETQ. This CDR3 contains 15 residues. CDR3: CASSLYSGGMDEQFF. The CDR3 coding sequence is TGCGCCAGCAGCTTGTATAGTGGGGGTATGGATGAGCAGTTCTTC.

This chain links TRBV5-6 with TRBJ1-1, with 9 bases matching TRBD1. Germline CDR1 SGHDT, CDR2 YYEEEE. This CDR3 has 15 amino acids. With V trimmed by 2 bases and J by 4 bases, 6 bases remained unmatched. The CDR3 loop reads CASSFRGQGTTEAFF. Here the CDR3 DNA reads TGTGCCAGCAGCTTTAGGGGACAGGGTACCACTGAAGCTTTCTTT. The full variable domain, its missing parts supplied by reference TRBV5-6 and TRBJ1-1, is DAGVTQSPTHLIKTRGQQVTLRCSPKSGHDTVSWYQQALGQGPQFIFQYYEEEERQRGNFPDRFSGHQFPNYSSELNVNALLLGDSALYLCASSFRGQGTTEAFFGQGTRLTVV.

The V call is TRBV13, the J call TRBJ2-1; 7 bases map to TRBD2. The CDR3 extends over 16 amino acids. The V and J ends lost 5 bases and 9 bases, in that order; junction bases with no gene match: 16. Germline V CDR1 and CDR2: PRHDT, FYEKMQ (reference sequence). CDR3 loop: CASSTEEGGPYIEQFF. CDR3 coding DNA: TGTGCCAGCAGCACAGAGGAGGGAGGGCCGTATATTGAGCAGTTCTTC.

In the case of this clonotype: The germline gene is not matched at one end of the junction; a read error may be the cause. The J gene is TRBJ1-2, the V gene TRBV6-6; weak D call: TRBD1 (6 bases). Looked up from germline, CDR1 is MNHNY and CDR2 is SVGAGI (reference sequence). The length of the CDR3 is 14 residues. The CDR3 coding sequence is TGTGCCGGCAGCCAGACAGGAGGGGACTACGGCTACACCTTC. Residues: CAGSQTGGDYGYTF.

The rearrangement links TRBV18 to TRBJ2-5, with D hard to call. Germline assignment: CDR1 KGHSH and CDR2 LQKENI. CDR3 length: 15 residues. Trimming shortened V by 2 bases and J by 0 bases, and 10 bases separated the two germline ends. The CDR3, as DNA: TGTGCCAGCTCACCATTGATGGGGTACCAAGAGACCCAGTACTTC. Protein product: CASSPLMGYQETQYF.

A few counts support this clonotype. V gene TRBV12-3 or TRBV12-4 combines with J gene TRBJ1-1; 7 nucleotides match TRBD1. With V trimmed by 6 bases and J by 7 bases, 5 bases remained unmatched. The CDR3 runs to 12 residues. CDR3 in amino acids: CASRRGQLEAFF. In DNA, the CDR3 is TGTGCCAGCAGGAGGGGACAGCTTGAAGCTTTCTTT.

The chain has TRBV29-1 and TRBJ2-1, with 12 bases lining up with TRBD2. V lost 4 bases, J lost 6 bases, and 22 bases stayed unmatched. The CDR3 covers 20 residues. Germline-derived CDR1 and CDR2 are SQVTM and ANQGSEA. In nucleotides, the CDR3 is TGCAGCGTTGGCAGGAGAGGGCCCTGGACTAGCGGGGAGGTTGGCAATGAGCAGTTCTTC. Its protein is CSVGRRGPWTSGEVGNEQFF.

The chain combines TRBV15 with TRBJ2-3; D perhaps matches TRBD2 (5 bases). The CDR3 is made up of 16 amino acids. Deletions cut 9 bases from V and 3 bases from J, with 22 bases between. Germline CDR1 is LNHNV and CDR2 is YYDKDF (reference sequence). The CDR3 bases are TGTGCCACTGACGCCTCGGACTTTTTCCTAACAGATACGCAGTATTTT. It codes for CATDASDFFLTDTQYF. Using reference TRBV15 and TRBJ2-3 for the parts outside the CDR3, the full variable domain is DAMVIQNPRYQVTQFGKPVTLSCSQTLNHNVMYWYQQKSSQAPKLLFHYYDKDFNNEADTPDNFQSRRPNTSFCFLDIRSPGLGDTAMYLCATDASDFFLTDTQYFGPGTRLTVL.

There are a few counts of this clonotype. This chain links TRBV7-9 with TRBJ2-7; D call uncertain. The V and J ends lost 2 bases and 7 bases respectively, with 9 bases between them. Germline V CDR1 and CDR2: SEHNR, FQNEAQ (reference sequence). The CDR3 spans 12 residues. CDR3 residues: CASSLLQKEQYF. The DNA of the CDR3 is TGTGCCAGCAGCTTACTACAGAAAGAGCAGTACTTC.

This clonotype was seen a handful of times. The chain carries TRBV7-2 and TRBJ2-2; TRBD2 agrees at 10 bases. V was clipped by 3 bases and J by 5 bases; unmatched bases: 6. Germline V gene data show CDR1 as SGHTA and CDR2 as FQGNSA. CDR3 length equals 16 residues. The DNA of the CDR3 is TGTGCCAGCAGCTTTGCTAGCGGGAGTTGGACCGGGGAGCTGTTTTTT. Translation gives CASSFASGSWTGELFF.

With regard to this clonotype: One end of the junction fails to match germline, which may point to a read error. The rearrangement joins TRBV12-3 or TRBV12-4 to TRBJ2-3; 12 bases agree with TRBD2. The CDR3 contains 15 residues. CDR3 bases: TGTGCCAGCAGTCTAGCGGGGGGGCCAGCAGATACGGAGTATTTT. Translated, it gives CASSLAGGPADTEYF.

This chain's CDR3 is CASSSSGRVVETQYF. CDR3 sequence (DNA): TGTGCCAGCAGCTCGAGCGGGAGAGTAGTTGAGACCCAGTACTTC. The V and J genes are TRBV7-8 and TRBJ2-5, with 8 positions matching TRBD2. CDR1 is SGHVS and CDR2 is FQNEAQ in the germline V gene. J gave up 5 bases and V 4 bases, and 9 bases lay outside the gene matches. The CDR3 length is 15 residues.

This clonotype came up a few times. This chain joins TRBV6-6 and TRBJ2-1; 12 bases match TRBD1. The ends lost 4 bases at V and 9 bases at J; junction bases unmatched: 10. The CDR3 runs 16 residues. CDR1 and CDR2 (germline): MNHNY, SVGAGI (reference sequence). Written as DNA, the CDR3 is TGTGCCAGCAGTTGGGACAGGGGGCTCGTAAGGGGTGAGCAGTTCTTC. Residues: CASSWDRGLVRGEQFF.

The chain links TRBV7-9 to TRBJ1-6; no reliable D call. Trimming took off 0 bases at V and 9 bases at J, with 9 bases between the two ends. The germline CDR1 and CDR2 sequences are SEHNR and FQNEAQ (reference sequence). The length of the CDR3 is 14 residues. The CDR3 is CASSLAGTGSPLHF. The CDR3 DNA reads as TGTGCCAGCAGCTTAGCGGGAACGGGTTCACCCCTCCACTTT.

This clonotype has more than one count but fewer than ten. The chain links TRBV7-2 to TRBJ2-4; 11 bases are shared with TRBD2. This CDR3 comprises 17 residues. The germline V gene encodes CDR1 SGHTA and CDR2 FQGNSA. Unmatched junction bases numbered 6, after V lost 5 bases and J lost 0 bases. The chain's CDR3 is CASSAALAGAAKNIQYF. The CDR3 DNA is TGTGCCAGCAGCGCTGCACTAGCGGGAGCAGCCAAAAACATTCAGTACTTC. The variable domain in full, with the rest retrieved from reference TRBV7-2 and TRBJ2-4, is GAGVSQSPSNKVTEKGKDVELRCDPISGHTALYWYRQSLGQGLEFLIYFQGNSAPDKSGLPSDRFSAERTGGSVSTLTIQRTQQEDSAVYLCASSAALAGAAKNIQYFGAGTRLSVL.

Note on this clonotype: At one of its ends the junction is not consistent with the germline gene, which may arise from a read error. The J gene is TRBJ2-7, the V gene TRBV15, with a tentative D call TRBD1 (6 bases). The CDR3 totals 18 residues. CDR1 and CDR2 (germline): LNHNV, YYDKDF (reference sequence). The CDR3 DNA is TGTGCCACCAACAGAGTCTTGATTGGACAGACCGAAACCTACGAGCAGTACTTC. This codes for CATNRVLIGQTETYEQYF.

This clonotype was recorded many times. The rearrangement joins TRBV4-1 to TRBJ1-6; possibly TRBD1 for D (5 bases). V lost 1 base, J lost 10 bases, and 14 bases lay in between. The length of the CDR3 is 15 residues. Per the germline V gene, CDR1 is MGHRA and CDR2 is YSYEKL. CDR3 in DNA: TGCGCCAGCAGCCAAGGAGAGACAGTTAAATCACCCCTCCACTTT. As protein: CASSQGETVKSPLHF.

As to this clonotype: This may arise from a read error, as a much more abundant clone is one base away. The genes are TRBV3-1 and TRBJ1-2, with 7 positions matching TRBD1. CDR1 LGHDT and CDR2 YNNKEL come from the germline V gene (reference sequence). The CDR3 has 15 residues. This chain's CDR3 is CAGSYAPQGGNGYTF. CDR3 in DNA: TGTGCCGGCAGCTACGCCCCTCAGGGGGGGAATGGCTACACCTTC.

This clonotype was detected a few times. The rearrangement links TRBV6-6 to TRBJ2-1, with D tentatively TRBD1 or TRBD2 (6 bases each). CDR1 is MNHNY, CDR2 SVGAGI, per germline (reference sequence). The ends were cut back, 8 bases at V and 5 bases at J, with 10 bases in the middle. This CDR3 is 12 amino acids long. The CDR3 DNA is TGTGCCAGCGGGGGGCGCAACAATGAGCAGTTCTTC. Amino acid sequence: CASGGRNNEQFF.

This clonotype was detected only a few times. The V and J genes are TRBV7-2 and TRBJ1-2; D uncertain. The CDR3 runs 13 residues. Trimming took 4 bases from V and 6 from J, leaving 12 bases between them. Germline CDR1 and CDR2: SGHTA and FQGNSA. The CDR3 spells CASSSYDLDGYTF. CDR3 coding DNA: TGTGCCAGCAGCTCCTACGATTTGGATGGCTACACCTTC.

As regards this clonotype: A much bigger clone sits one base away, suggesting this may be a read error. This sequence joins TRBV10-3 and TRBJ2-7; perhaps TRBD1 as D (6 bases). The CDR3 runs 13 residues. Deletions cut 9 bases from V and 4 bases from J, with 16 bases between. Germline loops: CDR1 ENHRY, CDR2 SYGVKD. CDR3 DNA: TGTGCCATGAGGGGCTCAACAGGGTACGAGCAGTACTTC. This translates into CAMRGSTGYEQYF.

This clonotype occurred many times. V and J are TRBV29-1 and TRBJ2-7; 7 nucleotides agree with TRBD2. After removal of 6 bases from V and 7 bases from J, the junction contained 15 bases not matched to a gene. The germline V gene encodes CDR1 SQVTM and CDR2 ANQGSEA. The CDR3 runs 14 residues. Written as DNA, the CDR3 is TGCAGCGTCGTGACGGGCGGGAGAGTGGGGGAGCAGTACTTC. Translating it yields CSVVTGGRVGEQYF.